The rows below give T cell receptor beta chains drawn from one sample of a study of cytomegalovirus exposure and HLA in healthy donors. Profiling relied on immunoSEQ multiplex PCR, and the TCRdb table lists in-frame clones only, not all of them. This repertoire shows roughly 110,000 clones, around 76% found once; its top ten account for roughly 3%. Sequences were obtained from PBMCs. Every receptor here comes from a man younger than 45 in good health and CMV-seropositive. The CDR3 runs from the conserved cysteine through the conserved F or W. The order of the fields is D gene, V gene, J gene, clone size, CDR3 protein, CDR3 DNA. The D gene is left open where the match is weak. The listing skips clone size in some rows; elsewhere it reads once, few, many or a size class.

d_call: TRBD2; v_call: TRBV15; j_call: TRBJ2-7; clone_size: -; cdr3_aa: CATSTGLAGGTYEQYF; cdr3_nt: TGTGCCACCAGCACGGGACTAGCGGGGGGAACCTACGAGCAGTACTTC
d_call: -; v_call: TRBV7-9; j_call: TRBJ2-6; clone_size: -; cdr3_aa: CASSPTLGGSGANVLTF; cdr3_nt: TGTGCCAGCAGCCCCACCCTCGGGGGATCTGGGGCCAACGTCCTGACTTTC
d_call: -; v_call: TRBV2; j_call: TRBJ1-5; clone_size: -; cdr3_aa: CASAWGQRNQPQHF; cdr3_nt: TGTGCATCTGCCTGGGGGCAGAGGAATCAGCCCCAGCATTTT
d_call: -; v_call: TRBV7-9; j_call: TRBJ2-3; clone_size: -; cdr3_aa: CASSRGVDGGDTQYF; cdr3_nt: TGTGCCAGCAGCCGAGGGGTCGACGGGGGAGATACGCAGTATTTT
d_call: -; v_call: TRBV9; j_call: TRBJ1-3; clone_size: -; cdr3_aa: CASSTSTFAGNTIYF; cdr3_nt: TGTGCCAGCAGCACTTCAACGTTTGCTGGAAACACCATATATTTT
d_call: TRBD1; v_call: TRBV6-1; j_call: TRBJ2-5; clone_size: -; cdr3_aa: CASTRQGTETQYF; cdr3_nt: TGTGCCAGCACTCGACAGGGGACAGAGACCCAGTACTTC
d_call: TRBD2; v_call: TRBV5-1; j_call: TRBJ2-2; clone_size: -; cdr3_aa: CASSLGTMNTGELFF; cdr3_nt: TGCGCCAGCAGCCTAGGGACTATGAACACCGGGGAGCTGTTTTTT
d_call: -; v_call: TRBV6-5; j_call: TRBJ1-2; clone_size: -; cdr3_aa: CASSYGGASYGYTF; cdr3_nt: TGTGCCAGCAGTTACGGGGGCGCATCATATGGCTACACCTTC
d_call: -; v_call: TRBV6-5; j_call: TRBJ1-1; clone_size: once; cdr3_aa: CASSEQGNTEAFF; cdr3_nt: TGTGCCAGCAGTGAACAGGGAAACACTGAAGCTTTCTTT
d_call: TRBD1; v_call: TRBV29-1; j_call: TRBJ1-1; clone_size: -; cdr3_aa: CSASGQGNTEAFF; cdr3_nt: TGCAGCGCTTCGGGACAGGGGAACACTGAAGCTTTCTTT
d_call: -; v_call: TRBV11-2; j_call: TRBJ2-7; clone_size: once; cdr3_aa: CASSLRTFSYEQYF; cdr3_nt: TGTGCCAGCAGCTTGCGTACTTTCTCCTACGAGCAGTACTTC
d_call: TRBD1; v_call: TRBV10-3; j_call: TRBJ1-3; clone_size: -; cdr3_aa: CASRQGQGNTIYF; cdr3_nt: TGTGCCAGCCGACAGGGGCAAGGAAACACCATATATTTT
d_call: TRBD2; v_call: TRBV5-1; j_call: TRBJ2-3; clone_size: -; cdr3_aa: CASMTSGGTDTQYF; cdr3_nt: TGCGCCAGCATGACTAGCGGGGGCACAGATACGCAGTATTTT
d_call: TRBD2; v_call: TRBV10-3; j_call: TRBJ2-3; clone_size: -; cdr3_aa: CAISEWGTSGAPDTQYF; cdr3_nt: TGTGCCATCAGTGAGTGGGGGACTAGCGGGGCCCCAGATACGCAGTATTTT
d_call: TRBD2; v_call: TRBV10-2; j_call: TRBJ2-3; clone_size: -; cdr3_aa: CASSELSGVTDTQYF; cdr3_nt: TGCGCCAGCAGTGAGCTGAGCGGGGTCACAGATACGCAGTATTTT
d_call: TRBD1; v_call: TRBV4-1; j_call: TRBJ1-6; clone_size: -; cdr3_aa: CASRGTGFSPLHF; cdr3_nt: TGCGCCAGCAGGGGGACAGGGTTTTCACCCCTCCACTTT